This T cell receptor beta chain derives from a study of response to subunit inactivated influenza vaccine. Note on this clonotype: Its antigen is still unknown.

Points from the study as a whole: It was the authors' suggestion that each seasonal influenza vaccination recruits few new T cells.

The V and J ends lost 0 bases and 3 bases respectively, with 5 bases between them. CDR1 and CDR2 (germline): SGHTA, FQGNSA. The CDR3 totals 13 residues. MiXCR, applied by TCRdb to the RT-PCR reads, yields one record per CDR3 protein. Of more than 150,000 distinct CDR3 sequences listed, 9.2% were seen once; the top ten hold about a tenth. The TCR sequence derives from a man aged 45-60 years who received an inactivated influenza vaccine. V is TRBV7-2 and J is TRBJ2-5; no clear D. The sample was non-naive T cells sorted from PBMCs, taken on the day of vaccination. The CDR3, as DNA: TGTGCCAGCAGCTTAGCCGCAAAAGAGACCCAGTACTTC. Translated: CASSLAAKETQYF.